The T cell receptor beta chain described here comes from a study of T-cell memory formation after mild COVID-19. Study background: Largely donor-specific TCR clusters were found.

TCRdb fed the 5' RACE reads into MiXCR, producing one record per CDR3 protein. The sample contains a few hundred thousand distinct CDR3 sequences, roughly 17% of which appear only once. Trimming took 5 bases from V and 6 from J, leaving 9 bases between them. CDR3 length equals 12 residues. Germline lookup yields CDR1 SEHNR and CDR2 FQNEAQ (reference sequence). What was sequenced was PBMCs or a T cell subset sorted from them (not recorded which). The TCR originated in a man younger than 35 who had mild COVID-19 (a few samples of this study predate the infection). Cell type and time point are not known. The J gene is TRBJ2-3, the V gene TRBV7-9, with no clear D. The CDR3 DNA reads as TGTGCCAGCAGCCAGTCCGTGGATACGCAGTATTTT. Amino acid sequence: CASSQSVDTQYF.